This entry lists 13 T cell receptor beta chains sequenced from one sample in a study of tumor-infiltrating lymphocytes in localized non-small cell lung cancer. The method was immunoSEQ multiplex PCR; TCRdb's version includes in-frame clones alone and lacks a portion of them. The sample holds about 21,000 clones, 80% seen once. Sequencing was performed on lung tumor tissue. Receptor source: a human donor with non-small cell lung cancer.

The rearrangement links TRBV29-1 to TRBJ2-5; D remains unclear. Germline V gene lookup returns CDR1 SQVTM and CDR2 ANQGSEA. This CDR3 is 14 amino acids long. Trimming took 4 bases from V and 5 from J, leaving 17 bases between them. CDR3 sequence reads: CSVVPGSYRETQYF. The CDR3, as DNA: TGCAGCGTTGTTCCCGGGTCTTATAGGGAGACCCAGTACTTC.

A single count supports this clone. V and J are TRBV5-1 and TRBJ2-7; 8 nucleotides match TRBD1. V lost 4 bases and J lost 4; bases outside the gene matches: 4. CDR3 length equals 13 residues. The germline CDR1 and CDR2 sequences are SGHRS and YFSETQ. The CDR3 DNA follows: TGCGCCAGCAGCACGGGACAGGTTTACGAGCAGTACTTC. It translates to CASSTGQVYEQYF.

CDR3 sequence (DNA): TGTGCCAGCAGCACAGGGGGCACTGAAGCTTTCTTT. It encodes CASSTGGTEAFF. The chain is built from TRBV11-1 and TRBJ1-1; 8 bases align to TRBD1. The CDR3 covers 12 residues. Trimming cost V 5 bases and J 4 bases; bases outside gene matches: 0. CDR1 and CDR2 from the germline V gene are SGHAT and FQDESV (reference sequence). Variable domain in full (rest from reference TRBV11-1 and TRBJ1-1): EAEVAQSPRYKITEKSQAVAFWCDPISGHATLYWYRQILGQGPELLVQFQDESVVDDSQLPKDRFSAERLKGVDSTLKIQPAELGDSAMYLCASSTGGTEAFFGQGTRLTVV.

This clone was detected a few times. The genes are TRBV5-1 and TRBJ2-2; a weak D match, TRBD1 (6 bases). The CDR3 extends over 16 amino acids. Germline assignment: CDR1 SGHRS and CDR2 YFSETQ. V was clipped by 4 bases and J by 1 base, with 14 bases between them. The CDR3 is CASSPLKGQNTGELFF. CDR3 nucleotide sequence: TGCGCCAGCAGCCCGCTAAAGGGACAGAACACCGGGGAGCTGTTTTTT.

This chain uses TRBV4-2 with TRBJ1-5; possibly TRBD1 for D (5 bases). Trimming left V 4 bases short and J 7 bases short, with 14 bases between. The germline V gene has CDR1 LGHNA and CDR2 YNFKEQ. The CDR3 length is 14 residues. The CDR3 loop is CASSPTGFGQPQHF. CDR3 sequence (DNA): TGTGCCAGCAGCCCCACAGGTTTTGGGCAGCCCCAGCATTTT.

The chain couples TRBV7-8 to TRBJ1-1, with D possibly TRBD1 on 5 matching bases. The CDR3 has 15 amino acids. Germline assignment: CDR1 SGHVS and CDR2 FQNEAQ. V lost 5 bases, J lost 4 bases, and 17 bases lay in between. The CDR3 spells CASSLNRQRGTEAFF. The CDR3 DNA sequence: TGTGCCAGCAGCCTTAACCGACAGAGGGGCACTGAAGCTTTCTTT.

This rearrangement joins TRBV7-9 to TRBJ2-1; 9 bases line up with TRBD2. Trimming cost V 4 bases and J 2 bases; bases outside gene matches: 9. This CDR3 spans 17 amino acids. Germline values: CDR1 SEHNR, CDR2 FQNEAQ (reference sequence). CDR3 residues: CASSSSGREGPYNEQFF. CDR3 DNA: TGTGCCAGCAGCTCCTCCGGGCGGGAGGGCCCCTACAATGAGCAGTTCTTC.

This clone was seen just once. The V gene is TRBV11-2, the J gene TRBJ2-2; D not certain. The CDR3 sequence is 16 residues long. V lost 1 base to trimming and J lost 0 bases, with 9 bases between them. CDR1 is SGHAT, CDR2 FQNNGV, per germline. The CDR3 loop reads CASSLVRPPNTGELFF. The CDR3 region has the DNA TGTGCCAGCAGCTTAGTCAGACCCCCGAACACCGGGGAGCTGTTTTTT.

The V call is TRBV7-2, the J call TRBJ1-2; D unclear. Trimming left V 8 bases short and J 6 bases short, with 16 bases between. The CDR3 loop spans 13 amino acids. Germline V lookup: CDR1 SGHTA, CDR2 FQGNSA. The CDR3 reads CASRNSRSNGYTF. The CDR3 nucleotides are TGTGCCAGCCGCAACTCTCGGTCCAATGGCTACACCTTC.

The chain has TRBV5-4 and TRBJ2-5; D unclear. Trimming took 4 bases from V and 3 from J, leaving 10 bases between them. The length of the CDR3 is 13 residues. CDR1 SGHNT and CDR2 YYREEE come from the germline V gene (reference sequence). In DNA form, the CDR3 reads TGTGCCAGCAGCGATAGGGTAGAAGAGACCCAGTACTTC. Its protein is CASSDRVEETQYF.

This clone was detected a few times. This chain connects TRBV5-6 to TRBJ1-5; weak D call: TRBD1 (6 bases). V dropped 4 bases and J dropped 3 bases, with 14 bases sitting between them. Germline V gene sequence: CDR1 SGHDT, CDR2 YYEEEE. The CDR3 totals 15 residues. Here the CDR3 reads CASSLYRAPNQPQHF. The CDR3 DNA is TGTGCCAGCAGCCTCTACAGGGCGCCCAATCAGCCCCAGCATTTT.

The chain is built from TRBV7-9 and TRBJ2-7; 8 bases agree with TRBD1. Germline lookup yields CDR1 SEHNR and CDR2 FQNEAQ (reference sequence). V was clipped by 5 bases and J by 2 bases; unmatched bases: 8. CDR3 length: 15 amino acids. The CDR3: CASSPRTGQTYEQYF. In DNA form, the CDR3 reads TGTGCCAGCAGCCCCAGGACAGGGCAGACCTACGAGCAGTACTTC.

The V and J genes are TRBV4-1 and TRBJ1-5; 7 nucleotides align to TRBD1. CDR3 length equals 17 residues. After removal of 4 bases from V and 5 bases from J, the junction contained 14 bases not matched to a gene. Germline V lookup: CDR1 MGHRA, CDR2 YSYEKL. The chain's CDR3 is CASSPRSGTELDQPQHF. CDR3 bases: TGCGCCAGCAGCCCACGATCCGGGACAGAGTTGGATCAGCCCCAGCATTTT.